The 15 T cell receptor beta chains given below trace back to one sample, sequenced in a study of control samples from healthy donors and cancer patients (dated by TCRdb to between 2020 and 2021). Libraries were prepared through the immunoSEQ multiplex PCR assay. The immuneACCESS repertoire file appears here via TCRdb, limited to in-frame rearrangements. These files lack a portion of the clones; in checked studies, under half of the deficit traces to unresolved V genes, and the cause of the others is not known. In all, the sample holds tens of thousands of clones, and 91% of those were seen once. The top ten hold under 0.95% of the sample. The sample comprised PBMCs. Receptors were obtained from a young man with colorectal cancer.

With regard to this clone: The same CDR3 can be traced to other DNA sequences in this sample. The genes are TRBV18 and TRBJ1-4; 8 nucleotides align to TRBD1. The trim removed 3 bases at V and 0 bases at J, leaving 3 bases unmatched. Per the germline V gene, CDR1 is KGHSH and CDR2 is LQKENI. The CDR3 covers 16 residues. CDR3 residues: CASSPTGAATNEKLFF. In nucleotides, the CDR3 is TGTGCCAGCTCACCGACAGGGGCAGCAACTAATGAAAAACTGTTTTTT.

The chain uses TRBV5-1 and TRBJ2-3, with D possibly matching TRBD2 (6 bases). The CDR3 runs 16 residues. The V and J ends lost 3 bases and 4 bases respectively, with 18 bases between them. Germline V gene sequence: CDR1 SGHRS, CDR2 YFSETQ. CDR3 sequence reads: CASSSTPGSLADTQYF. In nucleotides, the CDR3 is TGCGCCAGCAGCTCCACACCCGGGAGTCTCGCAGATACGCAGTATTTT.

The chain uses TRBV19 and TRBJ2-3; D unclear. Germline lookup yields CDR1 LNHDA and CDR2 SQIVND (reference sequence). The CDR3 loop spans 12 amino acids. Trimming pared 4 bases from V and 5 bases from J, leaving 7 bases between. CDR3 coding DNA: TGTGCCAGTAGTACAGTAGGAGATACGCAGTATTTT. This encodes CASSTVGDTQYF.

This clone was recorded only once. This chain uses TRBV14 with TRBJ1-6; D remains ambiguous. CDR1 and CDR2 (germline): SGHDN, FVKESK. Trimming cost V 0 bases and J 4 bases, with 10 bases left between them. The CDR3 consists of 16 residues. This CDR3 is CASSQDRDYYNSPLHF. DNA for the CDR3: TGTGCCAGCAGCCAAGACAGAGACTATTATAATTCACCCCTCCACTTT.

This chain uses TRBV5-6 with TRBJ2-2; D is uncertain. This CDR3 is 13 amino acids long. Germline-derived CDR1 and CDR2 are SGHDT and YYEEEE. Trimming removed 5 bases from V and 2 bases from J, with 7 bases in between. The CDR3 DNA sequence: TGTGCCAGCAGAACGGTAAACACCGGGGAGCTGTTTTTT. Its translation is CASRTVNTGELFF. Complete variable domain (other parts from reference TRBV5-6 and TRBJ2-2): DAGVTQSPTHLIKTRGQQVTLRCSPKSGHDTVSWYQQALGQGPQFIFQYYEEEERQRGNFPDRFSGHQFPNYSSELNVNALLLGDSALYLCASRTVNTGELFFGEGSRLTVL.

V is TRBV4-3 and J is TRBJ2-5; possibly TRBD1 or TRBD2 for D (7 bases each). This CDR3 is built from 15 residues. The germline CDR1 and CDR2 sequences are LGHNA and YSLEER. V lost 4 bases and J 1 base, leaving 13 bases between the germline ends. The CDR3 region has the DNA TGCGCCAGCAGCCTCGCAGGGGGGGCCCAAGAGACCCAGTACTTC. This codes for CASSLAGGAQETQYF.

The chain joins TRBV19 to TRBJ2-2; TRBD1 or TRBD2 may be the D gene (5 bases each). Looked up from germline, CDR1 is LNHDA and CDR2 is SQIVND (reference sequence). V lost 3 bases to trimming and J lost 6 bases, with 8 bases between them. This CDR3 has 13 residues. This CDR3 reads CASSMSGPGELFF. Written as DNA, the CDR3 is TGTGCCAGTAGTATGTCGGGGCCCGGGGAGCTGTTTTTT. The full variable domain, its missing parts supplied by reference TRBV19 and TRBJ2-2, is DGGITQSPKYLFRKEGQNVTLSCEQNLNHDAMYWYRQDPGQGLRLIYYSQIVNDFQKGDIAEGYSVSREKKESFPLTVTSAQKNPTAFYLCASSMSGPGELFFGEGSRLTVL.

CDR3 sequence reads: CASSLQGAYTEAFF. CDR3 DNA: TGTGCCAGCAGCTTGCAGGGGGCTTACACTGAAGCTTTCTTT. The V and J genes are TRBV7-2 and TRBJ1-1; 8 bases line up with TRBD1. CDR1 and CDR2 from the germline V gene are SGHTA and FQGNSA. Unmatched junction bases numbered 3, after V lost 3 bases and J lost 3 bases. The CDR3 totals 14 residues.

V usage is TRBV15 and J usage is TRBJ2-5; a weak D match, TRBD1 (6 bases). The germline gives CDR1 LNHNV, CDR2 YYDKDF (reference sequence). This CDR3 has 16 amino acids. V was shortened by 6 bases and J by 2 bases, with 19 bases between the two germline ends. CDR3 DNA: TGTGCCACCAGTCCCCCGGCACAGGGCTGGCAAGAGACCCAGTACTTC. This encodes CATSPPAQGWQETQYF.

The chain links TRBV6-2 or TRBV6-3 to TRBJ2-4; D not certain. CDR3 size: 13 residues. V lost 3 bases and J lost 3, with 6 bases in between. CDR1 is MNHEY and CDR2 is SVGEGT in the germline V gene. DNA of the CDR3: TGTGCCAGCAGTTATCCGGACAAAAACATTCAGTACTTC. Protein product: CASSYPDKNIQYF.

CDR3 nucleotides: TGTGCCAGCAGTGACAGGGGGACCCAATCACCCCTCCACTTT. This codes for CASSDRGTQSPLHF. The rearrangement joins TRBV2 to TRBJ1-6, with 7 positions matching TRBD1. In germline, CDR1 is SNHLY, CDR2 FYNNEI. With 3 bases clipped from V and 10 bases from J, the junction kept 6 bases outside the gene matches. This CDR3 has 14 residues.

V gene TRBV18 combines with J gene TRBJ1-1; unclear D gene. Germline V CDR1 and CDR2: KGHSH, LQKENI. CDR3 length equals 13 residues. V was cut by 1 base and J by 4 bases, with 7 bases left in between. For the CDR3, the DNA is TGTGCCAGCTCACCACGGGAAAGCACTGAAGCTTTCTTT. It translates to CASSPRESTEAFF. The whole variable domain, filled in from reference TRBV18 and TRBJ1-1, reads NAGVMQNPRHLVRRRGQEARLRCSPMKGHSHVYWYRQLPEEGLKFMVYLQKENIIDESGMPKERFSAEFPKEGPSILRIQQVVRGDSAAYFCASSPRESTEAFFGQGTRLTVV.

The V call is TRBV29-1, the J call TRBJ1-5; 9 bases line up with TRBD1. V shed 4 bases, J shed 5 bases, and the junction held 6 bases outside the gene matches. CDR1 SQVTM and CDR2 ANQGSEA come from the germline V gene. The CDR3 runs 14 residues. The CDR3 DNA follows: TGCAGCGTTGCGGTGGGACAGGGAGATCAGCCCCAGCATTTT. Its protein product is CSVAVGQGDQPQHF. The full variable domain, its missing parts supplied by reference TRBV29-1 and TRBJ1-5, is SAVISQKPSRDICQRGTSLTIQCQVDSQVTMMFWYRQQPGQSLTLIATANQGSEATYESGFVIDKFPISRPNLTFSTLTVSNMSPEDSSIYLCSVAVGQGDQPQHFGDGTRLSIL.

This clone came up once. The CDR3 loop reads CASSSRLAGGYNEQFF. CDR3 DNA sequence: TGTGCCAGCAGCTCCCGACTAGCGGGGGGTTACAATGAGCAGTTCTTC. The chain couples TRBV7-2 to TRBJ2-1, with 13 positions matching TRBD2. This CDR3 contains 16 residues. Looked up from germline, CDR1 is SGHTA and CDR2 is FQGNSA. Losses at the gene ends were 4 bases for V and 4 bases for J; bases not matched to a gene: 4. Using reference TRBV7-2 and TRBJ2-1 for the parts outside the CDR3, the full variable domain is GAGVSQSPSNKVTEKGKDVELRCDPISGHTALYWYRQSLGQGLEFLIYFQGNSAPDKSGLPSDRFSAERTGGSVSTLTIQRTQQEDSAVYLCASSSRLAGGYNEQFFGPGTRLTVL.

This sequence joins TRBV11-2 and TRBJ1-2; D uncertain. The CDR3 is 17 amino acids. With 0 bases removed from V and 0 bases from J, the gap between germline ends came to 14 bases. The germline CDR1 and CDR2 sequences are SGHAT and FQNNGV. The CDR3 is CASSLDGRQAANYGYTF. The CDR3 DNA reads as TGTGCCAGCAGCTTAGACGGGAGGCAGGCGGCTAACTATGGCTACACCTTC. Full variable domain (rest looked up from reference TRBV11-2 and TRBJ1-2): EAGVAQSPRYKIIEKRQSVAFWCNPISGHATLYWYQQILGQGPKLLIQFQNNGVVDDSQLPKDRFSAERLKGVDSTLKIQPAKLEDSAVYLCASSLDGRQAANYGYTFGSGTRLTVV.